This T cell receptor (beta chain) was sequenced for a study of blood T cell repertoires in COVID-19. Measured with immunoSEQ multiplex PCR; TCRdb has only the in-frame clones, and not every one. The sample has more than 110,000 clones, about 82% seen once; the top ten hold 2.5% to 3.5%. The CDR3 is 15 amino acids. The V gene end was trimmed by 3 bases and the J gene end by 7 bases; junction bases not matched to a gene: 5. Germline loops: CDR1 LNHNV, CDR2 YYDKDF (reference sequence). The TCR sequence derives from a middle-aged man with acute or convalescent COVID-19. The chain links TRBV15 to TRBJ1-4; 10 bases match TRBD1. Sequenced: peripheral blood. CDR3 region: CATSSRDRGGEKLFF. The CDR3 nucleotides read TGTGCCACCAGCAGCCGGGACAGGGGAGGTGAAAAACTGTTTTTT.